The next 16 T cell receptor beta chains were all read from a single sample in a study of neoadjuvant nivolumab and ipilimumab in lung cancer. TCRdb's copy holds only in-frame clones and misses some; the assay was immunoSEQ multiplex PCR. This sample has around 30,000 clones, with 75% to 90% found just once. Sample: peripheral blood, taken before neoadjuvant nivolumab, alone or with ipilimumab. These receptors came from an adult with non-small cell lung cancer.

This chain connects TRBV6-6 to TRBJ2-3; D not resolved. Germline V lookup: CDR1 MNHNY, CDR2 SVGAGI (reference sequence). Trimming removed 2 bases from V and 14 bases from J, with 14 bases in between. This CDR3 comprises 12 residues. The CDR3 here is CASSYEYSELYF. Here the CDR3 DNA reads TGTGCCAGCAGTTACGAGTACTCCGAGCTGTATTTT.

The CDR3: CASSSRTETPYEQYF. CDR3 DNA: TGTGCCAGTAGTTCCCGGACAGAGACTCCCTACGAGCAGTACTTC. V is TRBV19 and J is TRBJ2-7; the D gene is possibly TRBD1 (6 bases). The V gene's germline CDR1 is LNHDA and CDR2 SQIVND (reference sequence). This CDR3 region has 15 residues. V shed 5 bases and J shed 2 bases, with 16 bases lying between them.

This chain connects TRBV5-1 to TRBJ1-1; D is ambiguous. V shed 4 bases and J shed 0 bases, with 7 bases lying between them. The CDR3 contains 13 residues. From germline, CDR1 is SGHRS and CDR2 YFSETQ. CDR3 sequence reads: CASSQTMNTEAFF. The CDR3 DNA reads as TGCGCCAGCAGCCAGACTATGAACACTGAAGCTTTCTTT.

The chain recombines TRBV6-1 with TRBJ1-2; 8 bases are a match to TRBD1. Germline V gives CDR1 MNHNS, CDR2 SASEGT. CDR3 length: 13 residues. V trimming: 1 base; J trimming: 8 bases; junction bases outside the gene matches: 3. CDR3 residues: CASSEEGTGGYTF. CDR3 in DNA: TGTGCCAGCAGTGAAGAGGGGACAGGCGGCTACACCTTC.

The chain recombines TRBV6-5 with TRBJ2-1; possibly TRBD1 or TRBD2 for D (5 bases each). The CDR3 spans 14 residues. In germline, CDR1 is MNHEY, CDR2 SVGAGI. V was trimmed by 6 bases and J by 2 bases, leaving 11 bases between them. CDR3 sequence: CASSSRDPYNEQFF. DNA for the CDR3: TGTGCCAGCAGCTCAAGGGACCCCTACAATGAGCAGTTCTTC.

The chain has TRBV4-1 and TRBJ1-3; tentatively, D is TRBD1 (5 bases). V lost 4 bases and J 0 bases, leaving 10 bases between the germline ends. CDR3 length: 15 amino acids. Germline V CDR1 and CDR2: MGHRA, YSYEKL. The CDR3 DNA reads as TGCGCCAGCAGCCGCAGGGATAGCTCTGGAAACACCATATATTTT. It yields the protein CASSRRDSSGNTIYF.

The chain has TRBV25-1 and TRBJ2-5, with 10 nucleotides matching TRBD2. V dropped 5 bases and J dropped 4; count of bases not matched to a gene: 10. Looked up from germline, CDR1 is MGHDK and CDR2 is SYGVNS. The CDR3 sequence is 16 residues long. CDR3 sequence reads: CASSPGTSANPETQYF. For the CDR3, the DNA is TGTGCCAGCAGTCCCGGGACTAGCGCCAACCCAGAGACCCAGTACTTC. The full variable domain, in which reference TRBV25-1 and TRBJ2-5 provide the parts outside the CDR3, is EADIYQTPRYLVIGTGKKITLECSQTMGHDKMYWYQQDPGMELHLIHYSYGVNSTEKGDLSSESTVSRIRTEHFPLTLESARPSHTSQYLCASSPGTSANPETQYFGPGTRLLVL.

V is TRBV9 and J is TRBJ2-1, with unresolved D. V was trimmed by 4 bases and J by 12 bases, leaving 14 bases between them. The germline gives CDR1 SGDLS, CDR2 YYNGEE. The CDR3 sequence is 12 residues long. The CDR3: CASSNDRERQFF. The CDR3 DNA reads as TGTGCCAGCAGCAACGATAGGGAAAGGCAGTTCTTC.

The rearrangement links TRBV7-8 to TRBJ1-2; D is perhaps TRBD1 (5 bases). The CDR3 has 14 amino acids. Germline V gene sequence: CDR1 SGHVS, CDR2 FQNEAQ. V lost 4 bases, J lost 6 bases, and 15 bases lay in between. The CDR3 nucleotides read TGTGCCAGCAGCTATGACAGCCGTGCGGATGGCTACACCTTC. Its translation: CASSYDSRADGYTF.

The chain recombines TRBV27 with TRBJ1-2; D not resolved. Trimming left V 6 bases short and J 3 bases short, with 8 bases between. Per germline, CDR1 MNHEY and CDR2 SMNVEV (reference sequence). The CDR3 extends over 12 amino acids. The CDR3 protein is CASSSGDYGYTF. The CDR3 nucleotides are TGTGCCAGCAGCTCTGGGGACTATGGCTACACCTTC.

J is TRBJ1-1 and V is TRBV29-1; TRBD1 is a possible D gene (6 bases). The V end lost 3 bases, the J end lost 5 bases, and 13 bases lay between the germline ends. This CDR3 is built from 13 residues. Germline V gene sequence: CDR1 SQVTM, CDR2 ANQGSEA. CDR3: CSVDLGAGTEAFF. The CDR3 nucleotides read TGCAGCGTTGATCTGGGGGCAGGGACTGAAGCTTTCTTT.

The DNA for the CDR3 is TGTGCCAGCTCACCAAATCCCATGAGCTCCTACGAGCAGTACTTC. Translation gives CASSPNPMSSYEQYF. The rearrangement joins TRBV18 to TRBJ2-7; D ambiguous. Germline V gene data show CDR1 as KGHSH and CDR2 as LQKENI. This CDR3 is 15 amino acids long. The V and J ends lost 2 bases and 0 bases respectively, with 11 bases between them.

The chain couples TRBV7-8 to TRBJ1-2; D uncertain. V was clipped by 5 bases and J by 0 bases, with 16 bases between them. Per germline, CDR1 SGHVS and CDR2 FQNEAQ. This CDR3 spans 16 amino acids. DNA of the CDR3: TGTGCCAGCAGCCCCCGAGGGCGCGGTGCTAACTATGGCTACACCTTC. Amino acids: CASSPRGRGANYGYTF.

The chain combines TRBV18 with TRBJ2-1; possibly TRBD2 for D (5 bases). This CDR3 has 15 amino acids. Germline lookup yields CDR1 KGHSH and CDR2 LQKENI. Trimming stripped 3 bases from V and 3 bases from J, with 12 bases between. CDR3 bases: TGTGCCAGCTCACCCCCACTAGGAGGCTACAATGAGCAGTTCTTC. This translates into CASSPPLGGYNEQFF.

J is TRBJ2-1 and V is TRBV4-1; D remains ambiguous. This CDR3 contains 15 residues. Trimming left V 1 base short and J 4 bases short, with 11 bases between. CDR1 and CDR2 (germline): MGHRA, YSYEKL. The CDR3 region is CASSQGPEGYNEQFF. CDR3 sequence (DNA): TGCGCCAGCAGCCAAGGGCCCGAAGGGTACAATGAGCAGTTCTTC.

This chain joins TRBV19 and TRBJ1-5, with a tentative D call TRBD1 (6 bases). Germline CDR1 reads LNHDA; CDR2 reads SQIVND (reference sequence). V lost 5 bases to trimming and J lost 4 bases, with 15 bases between them. The CDR3 consists of 15 residues. CDR3 bases: TGTGCCAGTAGTTCCGGACAGCGTCCAAATCAGCCCCAGCATTTT. Protein sequence: CASSSGQRPNQPQHF.